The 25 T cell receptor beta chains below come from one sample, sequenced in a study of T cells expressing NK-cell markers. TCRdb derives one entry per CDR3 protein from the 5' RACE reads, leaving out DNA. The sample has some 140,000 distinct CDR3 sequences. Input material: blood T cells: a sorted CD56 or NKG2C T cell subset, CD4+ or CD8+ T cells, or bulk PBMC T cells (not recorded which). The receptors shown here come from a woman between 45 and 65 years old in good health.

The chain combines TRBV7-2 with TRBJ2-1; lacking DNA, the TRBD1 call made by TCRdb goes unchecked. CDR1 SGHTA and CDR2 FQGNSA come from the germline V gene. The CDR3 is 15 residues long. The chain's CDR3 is CASSLWGERPNEQFF. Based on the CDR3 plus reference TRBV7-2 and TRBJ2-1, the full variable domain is GAGVSQSPSNKVTEKGKDVELRCDPISGHTALYWYRQSLGQGLEFLIYFQGNSAPDKSGLPSDRFSAERTGGSVSTLTIQRTQQEDSAVYLCASSLWGERPNEQFFGPGTRLTVL.

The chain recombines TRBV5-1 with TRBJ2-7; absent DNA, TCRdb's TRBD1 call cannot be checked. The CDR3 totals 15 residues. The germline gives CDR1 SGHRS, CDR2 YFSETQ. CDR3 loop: CASSSWTGGPYEQYF.

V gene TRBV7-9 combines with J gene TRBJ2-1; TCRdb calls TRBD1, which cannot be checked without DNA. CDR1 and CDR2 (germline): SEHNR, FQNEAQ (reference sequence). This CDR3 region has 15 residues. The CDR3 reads CASSPGDGTDNEQFF.

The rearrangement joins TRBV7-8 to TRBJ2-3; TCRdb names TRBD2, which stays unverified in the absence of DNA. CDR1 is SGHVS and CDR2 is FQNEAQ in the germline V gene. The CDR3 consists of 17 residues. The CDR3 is CASSWLAGAAPGDTQYF.

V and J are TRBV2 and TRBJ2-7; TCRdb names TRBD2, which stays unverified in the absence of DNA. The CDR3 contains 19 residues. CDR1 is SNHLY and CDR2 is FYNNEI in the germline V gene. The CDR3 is CASSESQGPSGLAVYEQYF.

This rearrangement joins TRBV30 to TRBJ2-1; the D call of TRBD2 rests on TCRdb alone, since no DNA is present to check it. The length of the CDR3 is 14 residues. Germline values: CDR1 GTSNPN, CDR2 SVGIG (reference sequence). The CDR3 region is CAWSVSSGSDEQFF.

CDR3 sequence reads: CASSPIDPGEYGYTF. This chain joins TRBV4-1 and TRBJ1-2; with no DNA, the TCRdb D assignment of TRBD1 cannot be verified. CDR3 length: 15 residues. Germline lookup yields CDR1 MGHRA and CDR2 YSYEKL.

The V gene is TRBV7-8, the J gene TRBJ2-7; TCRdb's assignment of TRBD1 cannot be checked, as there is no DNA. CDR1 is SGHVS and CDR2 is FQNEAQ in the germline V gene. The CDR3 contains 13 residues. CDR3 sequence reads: CASSSPTRGALYF.

CDR3 in amino acids: CASSLRPFGEIGDTQYF. The chain couples TRBV5-1 to TRBJ2-3. The CDR3 loop spans 17 amino acids. CDR1 and CDR2 from the germline V gene are SGHRS and YFSETQ.

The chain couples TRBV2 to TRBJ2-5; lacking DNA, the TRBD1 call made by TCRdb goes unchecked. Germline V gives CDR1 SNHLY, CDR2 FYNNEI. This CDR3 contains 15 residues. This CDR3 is CASSEYRGLGETQYF.

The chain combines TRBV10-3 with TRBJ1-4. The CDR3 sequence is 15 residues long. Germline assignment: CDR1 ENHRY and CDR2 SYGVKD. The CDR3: CAISGDGATNEKLFF.

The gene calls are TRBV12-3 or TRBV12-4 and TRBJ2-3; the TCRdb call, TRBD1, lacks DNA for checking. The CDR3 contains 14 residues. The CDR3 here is CASSSKRGGDTQYF.

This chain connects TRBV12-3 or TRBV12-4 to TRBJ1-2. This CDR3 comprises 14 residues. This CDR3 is CASIKAPPNYGYTF.

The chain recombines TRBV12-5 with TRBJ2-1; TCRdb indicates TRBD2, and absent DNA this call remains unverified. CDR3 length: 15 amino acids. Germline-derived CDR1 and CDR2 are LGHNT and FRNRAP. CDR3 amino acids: CASGNPGLAHNEQFF.

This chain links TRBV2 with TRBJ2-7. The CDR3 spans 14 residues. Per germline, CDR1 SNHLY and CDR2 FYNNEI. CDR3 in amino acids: CASSDGQLPREQYF.

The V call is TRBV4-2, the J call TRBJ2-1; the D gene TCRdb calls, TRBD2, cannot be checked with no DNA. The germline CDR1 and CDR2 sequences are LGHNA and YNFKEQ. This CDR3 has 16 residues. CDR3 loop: CASSQVLAGGDNEQFF.

CDR3 amino acids: CASRDGQLAGNQPQHF. V usage is TRBV6-5 and J usage is TRBJ1-5. Germline values: CDR1 MNHEY, CDR2 SVGAGI. This CDR3 spans 16 amino acids.

The CDR3 sequence is CSATQGSRDTQYF. The chain couples TRBV20-1 to TRBJ2-5; TCRdb picks TRBD1, but there is no DNA to check that call. Germline V lookup: CDR1 DFQATT, CDR2 SNEGSKA (reference sequence). The CDR3 runs to 13 residues.

CDR3 region: CASSQGTLSDTQYF. The genes are TRBV4-1 and TRBJ2-3; the D gene TCRdb calls, TRBD2, cannot be checked with no DNA. This CDR3 is 14 amino acids long. CDR1 is MGHRA, CDR2 YSYEKL, per germline.

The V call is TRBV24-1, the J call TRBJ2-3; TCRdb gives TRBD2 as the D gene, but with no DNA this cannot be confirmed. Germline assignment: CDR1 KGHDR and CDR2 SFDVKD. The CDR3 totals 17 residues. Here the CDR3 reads CATSDFQGTSSTDTQYF.

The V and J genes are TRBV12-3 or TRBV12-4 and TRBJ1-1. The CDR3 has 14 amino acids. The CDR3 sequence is CASSFSTRTTEAFF.

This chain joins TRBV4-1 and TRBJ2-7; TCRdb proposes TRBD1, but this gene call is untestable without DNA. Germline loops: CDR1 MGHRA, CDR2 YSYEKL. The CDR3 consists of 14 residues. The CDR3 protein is CASSQGPGSYEQYF.

The chain's CDR3 is CASSDSGGGQETQYF. V is TRBV12-3 or TRBV12-4 and J is TRBJ2-5; the TCRdb call, TRBD2, lacks DNA for checking. The CDR3 totals 15 residues.

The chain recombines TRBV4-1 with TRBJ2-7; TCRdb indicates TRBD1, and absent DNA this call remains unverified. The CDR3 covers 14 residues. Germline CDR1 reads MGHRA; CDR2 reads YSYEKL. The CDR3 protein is CASSHPVRVDEQYF.

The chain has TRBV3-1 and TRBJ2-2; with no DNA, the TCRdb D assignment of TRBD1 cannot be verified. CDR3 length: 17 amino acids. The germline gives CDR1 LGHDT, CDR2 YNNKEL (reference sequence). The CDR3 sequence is CASSQSGTHANTGELFF.